This T cell receptor beta chain was recovered during a study of siplizumab effects on memory and regulatory T cells. Germline CDR1 is MNHEY and CDR2 is SMNVEV (reference sequence). The CDR3 has 14 amino acids. The V segment lost 3 bases and the J segment 2 bases; nucleotides outside the gene matches: 2. Repertoires were generated with immunoSEQ multiplex PCR, while TCRdb's copy carries only in-frame clones and drops some. Among 100,000 or so clones listed, approximately 92% were seen once. Source material: CD4+ T cells sorted from blood. The source of this sequence is a human donor in good health. The chain carries TRBV27 and TRBJ1-2; TRBD1 aligns across 8 bases. The CDR3 here is CASSLRTGNYGYTF. DNA of the CDR3: TGTGCCAGCAGTTTGCGGACAGGGAACTATGGCTACACCTTC.